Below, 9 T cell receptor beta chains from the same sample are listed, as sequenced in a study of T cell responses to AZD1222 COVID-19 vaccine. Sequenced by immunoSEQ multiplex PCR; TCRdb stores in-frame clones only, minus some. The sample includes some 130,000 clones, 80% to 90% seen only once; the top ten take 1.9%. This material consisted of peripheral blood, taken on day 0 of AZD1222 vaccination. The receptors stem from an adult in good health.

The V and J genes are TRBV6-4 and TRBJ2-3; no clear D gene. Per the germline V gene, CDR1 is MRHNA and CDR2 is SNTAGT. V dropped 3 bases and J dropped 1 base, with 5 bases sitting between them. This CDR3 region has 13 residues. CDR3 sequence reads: CASSDHRTDTQYF. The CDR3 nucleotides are TGTGCCAGCAGTGATCATCGCACAGATACGCAGTATTTT.

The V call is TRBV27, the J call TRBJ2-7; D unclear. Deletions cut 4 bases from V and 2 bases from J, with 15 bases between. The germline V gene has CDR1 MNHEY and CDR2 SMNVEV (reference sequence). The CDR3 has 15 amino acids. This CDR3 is CASSSRQTNPYEQYF. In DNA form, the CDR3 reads TGTGCCAGCAGTTCGAGGCAGACCAATCCCTACGAGCAGTACTTC.

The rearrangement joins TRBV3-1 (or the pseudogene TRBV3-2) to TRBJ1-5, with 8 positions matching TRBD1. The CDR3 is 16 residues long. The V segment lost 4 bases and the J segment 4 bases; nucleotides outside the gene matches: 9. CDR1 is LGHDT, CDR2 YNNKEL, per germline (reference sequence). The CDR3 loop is CASSLSRGPSNQPQHF. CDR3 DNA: TGTGCCAGCAGCCTATCCAGGGGGCCCTCGAATCAGCCCCAGCATTTT.

CDR3 sequence: CASSLPYRATGRVYGYTF. In DNA form, the CDR3 reads TGTGCCAGCAGTCTACCATACCGAGCGACAGGGAGAGTCTATGGCTACACCTTC. The chain employs TRBV28 and TRBJ1-2, with 7 bases that match TRBD1. V lost 5 bases and J lost 4; bases outside the gene matches: 19. The germline V gene has CDR1 MDHEN and CDR2 SYDVKM. This CDR3 has 18 residues.

The CDR3, as DNA: TGTGCCAGTAGTTTGTCCGGTCGGGGAGAAGCTTTCTTT. It translates to CASSLSGRGEAFF. This chain connects TRBV19 to TRBJ1-1; no clear D. V was trimmed by 5 bases and J by 8 bases, leaving 15 bases between them. Germline V lookup: CDR1 LNHDA, CDR2 SQIVND (reference sequence). The length of the CDR3 is 13 residues.

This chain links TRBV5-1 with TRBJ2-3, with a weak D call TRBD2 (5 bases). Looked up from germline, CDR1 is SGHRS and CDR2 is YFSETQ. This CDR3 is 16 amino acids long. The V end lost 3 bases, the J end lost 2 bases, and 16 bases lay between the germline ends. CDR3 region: CASSSGIQGLTDTQYF. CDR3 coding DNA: TGCGCCAGCAGCTCGGGGATCCAAGGGCTCACAGATACGCAGTATTTT.

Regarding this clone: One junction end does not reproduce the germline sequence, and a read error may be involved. The CDR3 DNA reads as TGTGCCAGCAGGTCCGGGACTGAGAACTTC. Its translation is CASRSGTENF. The rearrangement uses TRBV28 and TRBJ1-2; tentatively, D is TRBD1 (5 bases). The CDR3 covers 10 residues. CDR1 is MDHEN, CDR2 SYDVKM, per germline.

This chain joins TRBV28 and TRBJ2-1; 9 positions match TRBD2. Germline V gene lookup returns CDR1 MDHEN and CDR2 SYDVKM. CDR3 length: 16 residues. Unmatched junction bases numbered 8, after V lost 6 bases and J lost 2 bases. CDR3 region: CASSLGTSRAYNEQFF. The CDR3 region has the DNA TGTGCCAGCAGCCTTGGGACTAGCAGGGCCTACAATGAGCAGTTCTTC.

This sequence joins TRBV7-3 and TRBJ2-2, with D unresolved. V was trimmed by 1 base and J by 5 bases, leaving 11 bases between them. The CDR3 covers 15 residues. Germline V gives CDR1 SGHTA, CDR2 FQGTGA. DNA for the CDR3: TGTGCCAGCAGCTTAAGGCTCAGTAATACCGGGGAGCTGTTTTTT. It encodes CASSLRLSNTGELFF.